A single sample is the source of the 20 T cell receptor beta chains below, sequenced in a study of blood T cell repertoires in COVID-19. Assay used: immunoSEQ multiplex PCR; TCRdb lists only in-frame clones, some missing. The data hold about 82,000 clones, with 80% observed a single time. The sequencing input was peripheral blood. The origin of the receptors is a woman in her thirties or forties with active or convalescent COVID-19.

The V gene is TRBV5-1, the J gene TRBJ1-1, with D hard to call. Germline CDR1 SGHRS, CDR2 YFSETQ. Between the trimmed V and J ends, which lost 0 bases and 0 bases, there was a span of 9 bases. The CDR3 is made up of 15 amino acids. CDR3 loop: CASSLGRVLNTEAFF. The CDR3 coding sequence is TGCGCCAGCAGCTTGGGGAGGGTTCTGAACACTGAAGCTTTCTTT.

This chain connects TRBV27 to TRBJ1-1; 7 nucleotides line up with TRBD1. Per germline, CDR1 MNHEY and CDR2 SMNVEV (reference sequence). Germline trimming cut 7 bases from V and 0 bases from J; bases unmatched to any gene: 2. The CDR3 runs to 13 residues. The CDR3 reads CASTDRVNTEAFF. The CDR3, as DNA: TGTGCCAGCACCGACAGGGTGAACACTGAAGCTTTCTTT.

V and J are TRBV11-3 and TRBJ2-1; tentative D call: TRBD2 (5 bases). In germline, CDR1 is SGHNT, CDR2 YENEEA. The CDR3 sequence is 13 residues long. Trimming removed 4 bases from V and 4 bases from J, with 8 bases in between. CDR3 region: CASSSDYYNEQFF. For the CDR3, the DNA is TGTGCCAGCAGCTCAGACTATTACAATGAGCAGTTCTTC.

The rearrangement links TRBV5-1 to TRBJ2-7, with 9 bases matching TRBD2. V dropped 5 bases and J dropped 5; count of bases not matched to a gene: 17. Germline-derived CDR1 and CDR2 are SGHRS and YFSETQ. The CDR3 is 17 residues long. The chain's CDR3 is CASSLVAGALAPNEQYF. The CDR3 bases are TGCGCCAGCAGTCTGGTAGCGGGAGCCCTAGCTCCTAACGAGCAGTACTTC.

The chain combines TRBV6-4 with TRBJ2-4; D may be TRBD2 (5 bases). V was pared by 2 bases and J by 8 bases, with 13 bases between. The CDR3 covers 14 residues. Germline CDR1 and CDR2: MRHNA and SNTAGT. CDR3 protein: CASSDESGTDIQYF. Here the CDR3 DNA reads TGTGCCAGCAGTGACGAGAGCGGTACCGACATTCAGTACTTC.

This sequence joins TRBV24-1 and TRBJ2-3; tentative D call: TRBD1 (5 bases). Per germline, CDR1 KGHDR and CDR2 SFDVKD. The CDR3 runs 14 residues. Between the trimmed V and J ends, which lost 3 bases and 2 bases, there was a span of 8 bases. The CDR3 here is CATSDGATTDTQYF. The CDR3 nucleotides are TGTGCCACCAGTGATGGGGCCACCACAGATACGCAGTATTTT.

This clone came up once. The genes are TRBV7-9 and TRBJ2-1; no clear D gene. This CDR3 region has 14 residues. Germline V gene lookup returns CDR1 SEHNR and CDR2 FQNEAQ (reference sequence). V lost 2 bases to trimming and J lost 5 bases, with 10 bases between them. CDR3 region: CASSLLREDNEQFF. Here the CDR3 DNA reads TGTGCCAGCAGCTTACTCCGAGAGGACAATGAGCAGTTCTTC.

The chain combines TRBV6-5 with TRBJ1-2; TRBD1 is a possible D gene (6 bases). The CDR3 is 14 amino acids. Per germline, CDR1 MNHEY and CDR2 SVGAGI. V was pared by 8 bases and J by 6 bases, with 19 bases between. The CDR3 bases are TGTGCCAGCTCATACGGGGGGCTCAACGATGGCTACACCTTC. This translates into CASSYGGLNDGYTF.

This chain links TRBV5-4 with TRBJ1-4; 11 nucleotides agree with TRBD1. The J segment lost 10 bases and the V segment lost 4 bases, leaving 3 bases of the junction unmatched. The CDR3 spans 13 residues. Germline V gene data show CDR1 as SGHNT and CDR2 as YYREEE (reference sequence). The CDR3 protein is CASSRTGGGKLFF. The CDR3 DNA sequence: TGTGCCAGCAGCCGGACAGGGGGCGGAAAACTGTTTTTT. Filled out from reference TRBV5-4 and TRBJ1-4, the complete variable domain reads ETGVTQSPTHLIKTRGQQVTLRCSSQSGHNTVSWYQQALGQGPQFIFQYYREEENGRGNFPPRFSGLQFPNYSSELNVNALELDDSALYLCASSRTGGGKLFFGSGTQLSVL.

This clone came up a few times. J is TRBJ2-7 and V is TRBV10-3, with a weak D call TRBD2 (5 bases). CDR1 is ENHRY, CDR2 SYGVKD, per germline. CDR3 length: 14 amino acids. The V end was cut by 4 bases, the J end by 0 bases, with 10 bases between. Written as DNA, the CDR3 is TGTGCCATCAGTGGGGTAGGGAGCTCCTACGAGCAGTACTTC. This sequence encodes CAISGVGSSYEQYF.

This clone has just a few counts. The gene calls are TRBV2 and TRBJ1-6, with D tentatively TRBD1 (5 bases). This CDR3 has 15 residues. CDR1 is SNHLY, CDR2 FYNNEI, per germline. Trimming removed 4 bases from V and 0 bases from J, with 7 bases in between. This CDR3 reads CASSGQSSYNSPLHF. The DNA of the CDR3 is TGTGCCAGCAGTGGACAGAGCTCCTATAATTCACCCCTCCACTTT.

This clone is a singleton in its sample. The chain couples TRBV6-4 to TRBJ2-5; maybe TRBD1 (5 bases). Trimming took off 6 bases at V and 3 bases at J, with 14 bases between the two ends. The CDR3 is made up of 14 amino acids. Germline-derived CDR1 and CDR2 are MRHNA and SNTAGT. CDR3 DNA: TGTGCCAGCAGACGCTCTCAGGGAAAAGAGACCCAGTACTTC. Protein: CASRRSQGKETQYF.

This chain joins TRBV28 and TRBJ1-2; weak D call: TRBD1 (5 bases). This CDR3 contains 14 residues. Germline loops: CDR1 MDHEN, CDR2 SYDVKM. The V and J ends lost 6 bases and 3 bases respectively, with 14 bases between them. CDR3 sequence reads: CASSPRDFYYGYTF. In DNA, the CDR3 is TGTGCCAGCAGCCCCAGGGACTTTTACTATGGCTACACCTTC.

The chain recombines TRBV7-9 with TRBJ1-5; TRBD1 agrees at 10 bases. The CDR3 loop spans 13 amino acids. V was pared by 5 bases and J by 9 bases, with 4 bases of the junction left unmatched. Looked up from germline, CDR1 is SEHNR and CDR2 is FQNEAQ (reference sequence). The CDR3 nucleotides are TGTGCCAGCAGCCCGGGACAGGGGCCGCCCCAGCATTTT. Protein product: CASSPGQGPPQHF.

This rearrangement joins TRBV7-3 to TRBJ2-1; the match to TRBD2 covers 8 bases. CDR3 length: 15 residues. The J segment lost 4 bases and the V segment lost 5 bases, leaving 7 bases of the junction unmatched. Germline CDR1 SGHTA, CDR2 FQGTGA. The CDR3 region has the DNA TGTGCCAGCAGCACCGGGACTAGGGATTACAATGAGCAGTTCTTC. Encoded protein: CASSTGTRDYNEQFF. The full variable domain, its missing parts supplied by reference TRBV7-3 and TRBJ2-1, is GAGVSQTPSNKVTEKGKYVELRCDPISGHTALYWYRQSLGQGPEFLIYFQGTGAADDSGLPNDRFFAVRPEGSVSTLKIQRTERGDSAVYLCASSTGTRDYNEQFFGPGTRLTVL.

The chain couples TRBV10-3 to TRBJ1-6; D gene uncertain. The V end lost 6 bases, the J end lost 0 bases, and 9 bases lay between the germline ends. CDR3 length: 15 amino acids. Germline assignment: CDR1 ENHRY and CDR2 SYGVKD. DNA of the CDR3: TGTGCCATCAGACGAATGAGCTCCTATAATTCACCCCTCCACTTT. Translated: CAIRRMSSYNSPLHF.

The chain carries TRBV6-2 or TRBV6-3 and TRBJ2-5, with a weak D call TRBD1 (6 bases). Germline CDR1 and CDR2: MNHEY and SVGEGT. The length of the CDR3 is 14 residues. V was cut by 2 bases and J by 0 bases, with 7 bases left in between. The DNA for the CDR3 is TGTGCCAGCAGTTACGGACAGAACCAAGAGACCCAGTACTTC. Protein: CASSYGQNQETQYF.

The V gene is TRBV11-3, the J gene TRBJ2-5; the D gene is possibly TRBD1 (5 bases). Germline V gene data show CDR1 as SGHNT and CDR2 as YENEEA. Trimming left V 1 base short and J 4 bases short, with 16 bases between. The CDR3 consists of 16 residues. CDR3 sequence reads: CASSLGGLQGRETQYF. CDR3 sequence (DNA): TGTGCCAGCAGCTTAGGTGGTCTCCAGGGTAGAGAGACCCAGTACTTC. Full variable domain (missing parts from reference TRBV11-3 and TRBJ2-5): EAGVVQSPRYKIIEKKQPVAFWCNPISGHNTLYWYLQNLGQGPELLIRYENEEAVDDSQLPKDRFSAERLKGVDSTLKIQPAELGDSAVYLCASSLGGLQGRETQYFGPGTRLLVL.

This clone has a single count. CDR3 residues: CASSSTGNTEAFF. The CDR3, as DNA: TGTGCCAGCAGCTCCACAGGGAACACTGAAGCTTTCTTT. V is TRBV7-2 and J is TRBJ1-1, with D possibly being TRBD1 (5 bases). Germline lookup yields CDR1 SGHTA and CDR2 FQGNSA. Trimming shortened V by 4 bases and J by 1 base, and 7 bases separated the two germline ends. This CDR3 region has 13 residues.

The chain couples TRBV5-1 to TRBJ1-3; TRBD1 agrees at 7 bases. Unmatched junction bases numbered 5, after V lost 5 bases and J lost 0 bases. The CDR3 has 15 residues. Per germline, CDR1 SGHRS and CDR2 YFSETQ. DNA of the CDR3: TGCGCCAGCAGTGCCGGGGACAGCTCTGGAAACACCATATATTTT. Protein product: CASSAGDSSGNTIYF.